A single sample gave rise to the 6 T cell receptor beta chains below, sequenced in a study of CD8 T cells in ankylosing spondylitis. Findings and caveats of the study: A TCR beta motif made of fewer than ten highly homologous variants seemed typical of ankylosing spondylitis blood.

Their antigen targets remain unknown. TCRdb fed the 5' RACE reads into MiXCR, producing one record per CDR3 protein. This table holds around 490,000 distinct CDR3 sequences, less than 6% found once. The sequenced sample consisted of blood, either unsorted or a sorted T cell fraction (not recorded which). The receptors were gathered from a male donor with ankylosing spondylitis.

This clonotype has ten or more counts. V and J are TRBV24-1 and TRBJ2-7; D may be TRBD1 (5 bases). Germline V CDR1 and CDR2: KGHDR, SFDVKD. The ends were cut back, 4 bases at V and 3 bases at J, with 12 bases in the middle. The CDR3 spans 14 residues. CDR3 in amino acids: CATSEGRGFYEQYF. The CDR3 DNA reads as TGTGCCACCAGTGAGGGGCGCGGCTTCTACGAGCAGTACTTC.

This clonotype was counted ten times or more. This chain connects TRBV5-1 to TRBJ2-3, with D tentatively TRBD2 (5 bases). V lost 6 bases to trimming and J lost 4 bases, with 21 bases between them. CDR1 is SGHRS and CDR2 is YFSETQ in the germline V gene. This CDR3 is 16 amino acids long. The chain's CDR3 is CASNGGGVGVADTQYF. The CDR3 DNA is TGCGCCAGCAACGGCGGAGGAGTCGGGGTTGCAGATACGCAGTATTTT.

This clonotype appeared many times. This rearrangement joins TRBV9 to TRBJ1-1, with TRBD1 matching 7 bases. Germline CDR1 SGDLS, CDR2 YYNGEE. The J segment lost 3 bases and the V segment lost 4 bases, leaving 12 bases of the junction unmatched. CDR3 length equals 16 residues. CDR3 DNA sequence: TGTGCCAGCAGCAGGGGGACAGTTTTGGAGGACACTGAAGCTTTCTTT. Its protein is CASSRGTVLEDTEAFF.

This clonotype has a handful of counts. The chain uses TRBV20-1 and TRBJ2-5, with TRBD2 matching 10 bases. After removal of 3 bases from V and 7 bases from J, the junction contained 8 bases not matched to a gene. This CDR3 is 14 amino acids long. From germline, CDR1 is DFQATT and CDR2 SNEGSKA (reference sequence). The CDR3 here is CSARVGAGGVTQYF. The CDR3 nucleotides read TGCAGTGCTAGGGTCGGAGCGGGAGGGGTGACCCAGTACTTC.

This clonotype came up many times. The CDR3 bases are TGTGCCAGCGGATACCGGGGGAGCACTGAAGCTTTCTTT. Its protein is CASGYRGSTEAFF. The V call is TRBV7-2, the J call TRBJ1-1, with a weak D call TRBD1 (5 bases). This CDR3 is 13 amino acids long. Trimming took 8 bases from V and 4 from J, leaving 14 bases between them. Germline V CDR1 and CDR2: SGHTA, FQGNSA.

Many counts were recorded for this clonotype. This rearrangement joins TRBV4-3 to TRBJ2-3; TRBD1 matches 8 bases. The germline V gene has CDR1 LGHNA and CDR2 YSLEER. The CDR3 consists of 15 residues. The V segment lost 3 bases and the J segment 6 bases; nucleotides outside the gene matches: 8. Here the CDR3 reads CASSQLQGVQDTQYF. Here the CDR3 DNA reads TGCGCCAGCAGCCAGCTACAGGGGGTACAGGATACGCAGTATTTT.